This TCR beta chain was retrieved from a study of cytomegalovirus exposure and HLA in healthy donors. The germline V gene encodes CDR1 LNHNV and CDR2 YYDKDF (reference sequence). The CDR3 has 15 residues. V shed 3 bases, J shed 2 bases, and the junction held 3 bases outside the gene matches. With 60 Vbeta and 13 Jbeta primers, the PCR was carried out. Here immunoSEQ multiplex PCR was the method, and the copy in TCRdb shows in-frame clones only, minus some. The sample gives about 260,000 clones, roughly two thirds of which show up once; under 2.5% is in the top ten. The source material was PBMCs. The chain recombines TRBV15 with TRBJ2-7, with 11 bases lining up with TRBD1. The clonotype originates from a female donor in good health and CMV-seronegative. This CDR3 reads CATSRDRGLAYEQYF. The CDR3 DNA sequence: TGTGCCACCAGCAGGGACAGGGGGCTCGCCTACGAGCAGTACTTC.